The subject of this entry is one T cell receptor (beta chain). Its antigen is still unknown. The data derive from a study of CD8 T cells in Susac syndrome. The CDR3 runs 15 residues. V lost 4 bases to trimming and J lost 2 bases; unmatched junction nucleotides: 8. In germline, CDR1 is LGHDT, CDR2 YNNKEL (reference sequence). The TEMRA cells underwent FACS enrichment, while the CD8+ and CD4+ T cells underwent negative isolation. Roughly 0.45 to 1 ug RNA was reverse transcribed with random hexamers. Multiplex immunoSEQ PCR targeted 54 Vbeta and 13 Jbeta TCR beta segments. TCRdb reprocessed the immunoSEQ multiplex PCR reads via MiXCR and lists one record per CDR3 protein. The table shows about 130,000 distinct CDR3 sequences, with 90% to 95% occurring only once. Study-wide points: Only a relatively small number of individuals were included in the TCR sequencing and HLA analysis.

The clonotype was recovered from a human donor in good health. The chain uses TRBV3-1 and TRBJ2-7; 7 nucleotides match TRBD2. Source material: CD4+ T cells from PBMCs. The CDR3 reads CASSRGGSGPYEQYF. In DNA form, the CDR3 reads TGTGCCAGCAGCCGCGGCGGGAGCGGACCCTACGAGCAGTACTTC.